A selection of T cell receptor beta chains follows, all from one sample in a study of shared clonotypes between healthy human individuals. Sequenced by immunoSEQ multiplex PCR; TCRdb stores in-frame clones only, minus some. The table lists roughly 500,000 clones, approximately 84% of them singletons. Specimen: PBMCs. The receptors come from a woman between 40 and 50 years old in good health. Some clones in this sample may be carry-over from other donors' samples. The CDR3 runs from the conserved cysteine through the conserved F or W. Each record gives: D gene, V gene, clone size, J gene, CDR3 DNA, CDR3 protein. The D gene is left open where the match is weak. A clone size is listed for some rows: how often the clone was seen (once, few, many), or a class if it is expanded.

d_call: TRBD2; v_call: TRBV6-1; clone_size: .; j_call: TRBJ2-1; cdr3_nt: TGTGCCAGCAGTGCAAGGACTAGCGGGAGTTTCTACAATGAGCAGTTCTTC; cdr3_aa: CASSARTSGSFYNEQFF
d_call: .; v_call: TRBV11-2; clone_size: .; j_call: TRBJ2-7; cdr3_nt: TGTGCCAGCAGCTTAGGTATATACGAGCAGTACTTC; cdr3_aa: CASSLGIYEQYF
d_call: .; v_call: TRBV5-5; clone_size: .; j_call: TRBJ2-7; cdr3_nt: TGTGCCAGCAGCTTGGTGAACCTCCAACTACATACATACGAGCAGTACTTC; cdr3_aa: CASSLVNLQLHTYEQYF
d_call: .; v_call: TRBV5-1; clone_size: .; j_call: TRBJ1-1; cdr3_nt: TGCGCCAGCAGCTTGGACCCTCGAGGGGGGAACACTGAAGCTTTCTTT; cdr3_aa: CASSLDPRGGNTEAFF
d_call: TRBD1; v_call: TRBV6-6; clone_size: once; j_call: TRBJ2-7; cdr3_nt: TGTGCCAGCAGTTATTTAGGACAGGGGGGAGGCGAGCAGTACTTC; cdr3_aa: CASSYLGQGGGEQYF
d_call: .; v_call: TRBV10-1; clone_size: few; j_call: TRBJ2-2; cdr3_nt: TGCGCCAGCAGTCGGGACTTGAACACCGGGGAGCTGTTTTTT; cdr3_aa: CASSRDLNTGELFF
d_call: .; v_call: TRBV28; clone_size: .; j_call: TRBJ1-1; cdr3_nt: TGTGCCAGCAGTCCCCGTAAGGGGATGATCACTGAAGCTTTCTTT; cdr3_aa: CASSPRKGMITEAFF
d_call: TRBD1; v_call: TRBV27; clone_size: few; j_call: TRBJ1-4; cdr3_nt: TGTGCCAGCAGTCCAACGGGACAGAGTAATGAAAAACTGTTTTTT; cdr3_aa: CASSPTGQSNEKLFF
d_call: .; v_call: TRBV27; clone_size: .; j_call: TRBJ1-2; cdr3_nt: TGTGCCAGCAGAGCCTCGGGAACAATGGGTGAGGGCTACACCTTC; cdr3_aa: CASRASGTMGEGYTF
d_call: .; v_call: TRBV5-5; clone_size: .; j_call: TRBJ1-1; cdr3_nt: TGTGCCAGCAGGCCCAGGGAGTTTACTGAAGCTTTCTTT; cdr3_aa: CASRPREFTEAFF
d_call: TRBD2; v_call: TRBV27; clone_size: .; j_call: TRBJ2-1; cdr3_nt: TGTGCCAGCAGTCCATCTAGCGGGAGTGATAATGAGCAGTTCTTC; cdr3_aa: CASSPSSGSDNEQFF
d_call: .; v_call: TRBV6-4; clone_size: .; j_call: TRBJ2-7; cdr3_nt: TGTGCCAGCAGTCCGACAGGATGGATTCCCTACGAGCAGTACTTC; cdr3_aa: CASSPTGWIPYEQYF
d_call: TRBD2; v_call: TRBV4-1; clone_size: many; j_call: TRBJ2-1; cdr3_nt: TGCGCCAGCAGCCCCCGGGGTAGCGGGAGTAGTTTCCATGAGCAGTTCTTC; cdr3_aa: CASSPRGSGSSFHEQFF
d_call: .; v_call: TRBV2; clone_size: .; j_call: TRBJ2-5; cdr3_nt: TGTGCCAGCAGTGAAGCGGACGGGGAGACCCAGTACTTC; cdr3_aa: CASSEADGETQYF
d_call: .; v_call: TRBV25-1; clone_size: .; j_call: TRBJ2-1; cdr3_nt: TGTGCCAGCAGTGTCCCCGGGTCCTACAATGAGCAGTTCTTC; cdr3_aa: CASSVPGSYNEQFF
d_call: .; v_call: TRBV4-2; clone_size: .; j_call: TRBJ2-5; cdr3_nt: TGTGCCAGCAGCCCGGAGGACACTGAAGAGACCCAGTACTTC; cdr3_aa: CASSPEDTEETQYF
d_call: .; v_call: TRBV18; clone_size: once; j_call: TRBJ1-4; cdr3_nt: TGTGCCAGCTCGGGAAGGGGTAATGAAAAACTGTTTTTT; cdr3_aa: CASSGRGNEKLFF
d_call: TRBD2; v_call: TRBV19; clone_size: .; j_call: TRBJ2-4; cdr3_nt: TGTGCCAGTAGTATTCGACTAGCGGGAGAGGGAAGAATAGCCAAAAACATTCAGTACTTC; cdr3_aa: CASSIRLAGEGRIAKNIQYF
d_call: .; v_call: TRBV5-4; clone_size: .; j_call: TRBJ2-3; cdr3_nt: TGTGCCAGCAGCTTGGTCCCATACGGGTCAGATACGCAGTATTTT; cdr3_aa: CASSLVPYGSDTQYF
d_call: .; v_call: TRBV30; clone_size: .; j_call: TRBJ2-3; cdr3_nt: TGTGCCTGGAGTCAAGATTACACAGATACGCAGTATTTT; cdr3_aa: CAWSQDYTDTQYF
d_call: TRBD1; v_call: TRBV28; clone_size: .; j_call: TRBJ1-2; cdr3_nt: TGTGCCAGCAGTAAGAGCGGACAGGGGACCAATGGCTACACATTC; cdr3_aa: CASSKSGQGTNGYTF
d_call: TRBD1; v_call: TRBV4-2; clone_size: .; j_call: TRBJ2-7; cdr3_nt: TGTGCCAGCAGCGGTACCGGGACAGACTACGAGCAGTACTTC; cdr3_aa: CASSGTGTDYEQYF
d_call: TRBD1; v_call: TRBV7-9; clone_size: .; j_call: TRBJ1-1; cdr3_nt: TGTGCCAGCAGCTTCCTTCCCGGGACAGGGTTGACTGAAGCTTTCTTT; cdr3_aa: CASSFLPGTGLTEAFF
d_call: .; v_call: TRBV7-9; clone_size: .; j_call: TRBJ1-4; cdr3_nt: TGTGCCAGCAGTGAGTCCGGGGCGCGAACTAATGAAAAACTGTTTTTT; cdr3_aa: CASSESGARTNEKLFF
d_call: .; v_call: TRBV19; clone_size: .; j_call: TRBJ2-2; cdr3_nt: TGTGCCAGTAGTATAGGAGGGGGGGACACCGGGGAGCTGTTTTTT; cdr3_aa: CASSIGGGDTGELFF
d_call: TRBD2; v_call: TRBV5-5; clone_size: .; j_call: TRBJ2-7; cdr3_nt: TGTGCCAGCCGGGGGGTTGGCGAGCAGTACTTC; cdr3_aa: CASRGVGEQYF
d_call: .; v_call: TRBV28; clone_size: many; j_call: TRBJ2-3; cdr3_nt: TGTGCCAGCAGGGTCGACAGCTCCACAGATACGCAGTATTTT; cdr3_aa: CASRVDSSTDTQYF
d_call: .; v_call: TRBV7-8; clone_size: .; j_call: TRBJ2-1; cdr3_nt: TGTGCCAGCAGCGCGAGTAGCTCCTACAATGAGCAGTTCTTC; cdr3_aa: CASSASSSYNEQFF
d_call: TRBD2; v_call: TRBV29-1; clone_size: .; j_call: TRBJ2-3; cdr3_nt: TGCAGCGTCGAACGGGGACGGGCGGGAGGCCACACAGATACGCAGTATTTT; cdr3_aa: CSVERGRAGGHTDTQYF
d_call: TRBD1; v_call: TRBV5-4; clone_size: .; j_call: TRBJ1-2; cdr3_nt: TGTGCCAGCAGCTTTGTAGGACAGGGGAACTATGGCTACACCTTC; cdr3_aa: CASSFVGQGNYGYTF
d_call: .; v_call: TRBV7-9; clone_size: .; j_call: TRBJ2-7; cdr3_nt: TGTGCCAGCAGCTTGTCCAGGAGCTCCTACGAGCAGTACTTC; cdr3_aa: CASSLSRSSYEQYF
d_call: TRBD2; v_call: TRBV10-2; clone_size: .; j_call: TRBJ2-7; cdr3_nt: TGCGCCAGCAGTGATCCTAGCGGGGGCTCCTACGAGCAGTACTTC; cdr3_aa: CASSDPSGGSYEQYF
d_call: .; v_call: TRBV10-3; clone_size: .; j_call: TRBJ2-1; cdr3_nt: TGTGCCACCTTTTCCGGTCCCGAGACAGGAAATGAGCAGTTCTTC; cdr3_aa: CATFSGPETGNEQFF
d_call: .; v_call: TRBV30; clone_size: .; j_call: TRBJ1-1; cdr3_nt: TGTGCCTCGACAGGAGGGAACACTGAAGCTTTCTTT; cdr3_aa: CASTGGNTEAFF
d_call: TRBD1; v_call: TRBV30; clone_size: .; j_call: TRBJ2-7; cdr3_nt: TGTGCCTGGAGTCAAGGGGCAGGGGGCTACGAGCAGTACTTC; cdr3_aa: CAWSQGAGGYEQYF
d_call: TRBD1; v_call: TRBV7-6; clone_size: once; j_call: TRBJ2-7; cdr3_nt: TGTGCCAGCAGCCGGGGGGCGGGACAGGGCTACGAGCAGTACTTC; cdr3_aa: CASSRGAGQGYEQYF
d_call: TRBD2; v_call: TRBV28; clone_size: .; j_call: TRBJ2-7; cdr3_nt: TGTGCCACCCTACCGGGACTAGCGGGAGGGTCTGCCTACGAGCAGTACTTC; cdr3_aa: CATLPGLAGGSAYEQYF
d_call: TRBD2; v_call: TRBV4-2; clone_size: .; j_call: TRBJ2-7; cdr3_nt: TGTGCCAGCAGCCGAATTAGCGGGATCTCCTACGAGCAGTACTTC; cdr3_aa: CASSRISGISYEQYF
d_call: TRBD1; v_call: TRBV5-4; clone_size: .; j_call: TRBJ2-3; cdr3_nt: TGTGCCAGCAGCCCGCCCAGGGGGGATACGCAGTATTTT; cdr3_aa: CASSPPRGDTQYF
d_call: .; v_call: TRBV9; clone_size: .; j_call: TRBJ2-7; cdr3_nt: TGTGCCAGCAGCCCGCAGCTAGTGGCCTACGAGCAGTACTTC; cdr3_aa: CASSPQLVAYEQYF